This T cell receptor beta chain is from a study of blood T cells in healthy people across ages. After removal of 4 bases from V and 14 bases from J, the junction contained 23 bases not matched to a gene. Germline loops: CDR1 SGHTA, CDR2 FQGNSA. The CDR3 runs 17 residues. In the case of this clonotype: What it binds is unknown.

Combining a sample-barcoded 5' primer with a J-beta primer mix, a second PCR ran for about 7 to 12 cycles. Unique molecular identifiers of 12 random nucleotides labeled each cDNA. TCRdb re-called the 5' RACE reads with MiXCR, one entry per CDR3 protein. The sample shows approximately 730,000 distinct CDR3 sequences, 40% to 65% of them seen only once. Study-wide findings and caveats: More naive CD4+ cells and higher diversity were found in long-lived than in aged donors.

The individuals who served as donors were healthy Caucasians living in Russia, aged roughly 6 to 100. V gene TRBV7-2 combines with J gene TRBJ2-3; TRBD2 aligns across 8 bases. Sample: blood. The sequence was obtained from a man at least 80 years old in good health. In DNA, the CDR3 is TGTGCCAGCAGCTCCGCGGGGGGAGGCGGGGTTCACAGATACGCGTATTTT. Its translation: CASSSAGGGGVHRYAYF.